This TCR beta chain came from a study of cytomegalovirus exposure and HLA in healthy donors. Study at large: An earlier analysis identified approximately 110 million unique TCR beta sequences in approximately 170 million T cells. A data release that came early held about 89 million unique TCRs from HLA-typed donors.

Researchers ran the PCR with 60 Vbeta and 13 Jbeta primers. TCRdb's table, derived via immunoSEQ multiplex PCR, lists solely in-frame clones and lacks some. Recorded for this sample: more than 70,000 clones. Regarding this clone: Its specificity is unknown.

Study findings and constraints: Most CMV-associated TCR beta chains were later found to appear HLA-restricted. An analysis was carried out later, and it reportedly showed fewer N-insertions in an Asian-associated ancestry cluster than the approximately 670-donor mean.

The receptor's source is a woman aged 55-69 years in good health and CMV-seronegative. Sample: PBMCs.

In DNA, the CDR3 is TGCAGTGCTAGCGTTTCAGGGCCCCAGTACTTC. It specifies CSASVSGPQYF. This rearrangement joins TRBV20-1 to TRBJ2-5, with D maybe TRBD1 (5 bases). The CDR3 extends over 11 amino acids. Trimming left V 3 bases short and J 9 bases short, with 11 bases between. From germline, CDR1 is DFQATT and CDR2 SNEGSKA (reference sequence).